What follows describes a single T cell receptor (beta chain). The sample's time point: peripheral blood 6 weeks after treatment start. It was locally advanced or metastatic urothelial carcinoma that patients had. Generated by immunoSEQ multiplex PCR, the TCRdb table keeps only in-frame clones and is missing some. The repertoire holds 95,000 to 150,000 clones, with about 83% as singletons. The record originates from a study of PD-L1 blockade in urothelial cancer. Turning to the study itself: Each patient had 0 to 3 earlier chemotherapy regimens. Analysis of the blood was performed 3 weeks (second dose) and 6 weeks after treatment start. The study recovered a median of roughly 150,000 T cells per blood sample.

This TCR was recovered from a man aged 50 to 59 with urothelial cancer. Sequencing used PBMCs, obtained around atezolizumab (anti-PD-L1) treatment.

The CDR3 loop reads CASSLGGYLGETQYF. The DNA of the CDR3 is TGTGCCAGCAGTTTAGGGGGATACCTTGGGGAGACCCAGTACTTC. The genes are TRBV6-1 and TRBJ2-5; a weak D match, TRBD1 (6 bases). CDR1 is MNHNS and CDR2 is SASEGT in the germline V gene. CDR3 size: 15 residues. The V and J ends lost 5 bases and 5 bases respectively, with 18 bases between them.